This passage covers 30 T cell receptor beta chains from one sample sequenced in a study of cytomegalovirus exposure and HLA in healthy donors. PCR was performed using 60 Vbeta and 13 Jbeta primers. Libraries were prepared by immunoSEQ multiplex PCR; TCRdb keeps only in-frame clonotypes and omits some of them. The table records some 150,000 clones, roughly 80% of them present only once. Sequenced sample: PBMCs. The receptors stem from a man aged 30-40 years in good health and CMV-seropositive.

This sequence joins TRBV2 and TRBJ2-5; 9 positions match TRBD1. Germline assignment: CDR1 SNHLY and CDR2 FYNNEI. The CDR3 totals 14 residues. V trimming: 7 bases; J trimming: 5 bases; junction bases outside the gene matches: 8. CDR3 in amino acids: CASTLQGARETQYF. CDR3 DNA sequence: TGTGCCAGCACTTTACAGGGGGCCCGGGAGACCCAGTACTTC.

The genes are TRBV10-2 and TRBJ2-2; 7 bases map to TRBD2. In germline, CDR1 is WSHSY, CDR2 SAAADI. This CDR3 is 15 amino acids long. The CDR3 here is CVSWGGTANTGELFF. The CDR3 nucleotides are TGCGTCTCATGGGGGGGTACCGCGAACACCGGGGAGCTGTTTTTT.

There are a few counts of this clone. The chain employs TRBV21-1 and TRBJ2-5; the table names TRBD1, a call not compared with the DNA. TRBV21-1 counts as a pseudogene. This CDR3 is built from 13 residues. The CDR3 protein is CATEPGQQETQYF. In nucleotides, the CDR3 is TGTGCCACCGAGCCGGGACAGCAAGAGACCCAGTACTTC.

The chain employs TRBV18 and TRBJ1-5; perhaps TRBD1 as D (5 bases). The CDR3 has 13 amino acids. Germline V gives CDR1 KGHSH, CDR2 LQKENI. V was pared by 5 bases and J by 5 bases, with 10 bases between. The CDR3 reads CASSGGEDQPQHF. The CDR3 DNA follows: TGTGCCAGCTCAGGGGGGGAGGATCAGCCCCAGCATTTT. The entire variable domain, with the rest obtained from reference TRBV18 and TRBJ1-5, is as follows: NAGVMQNPRHLVRRRGQEARLRCSPMKGHSHVYWYRQLPEEGLKFMVYLQKENIIDESGMPKERFSAEFPKEGPSILRIQQVVRGDSAAYFCASSGGEDQPQHFGDGTRLSIL.

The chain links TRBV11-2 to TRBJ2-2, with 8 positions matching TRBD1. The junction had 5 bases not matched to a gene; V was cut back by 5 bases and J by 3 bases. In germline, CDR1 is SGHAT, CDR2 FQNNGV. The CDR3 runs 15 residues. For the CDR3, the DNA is TGTGCCAGCAGCGGGGTCAGGGGGCACACCGGGGAGCTGTTTTTT. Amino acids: CASSGVRGHTGELFF.

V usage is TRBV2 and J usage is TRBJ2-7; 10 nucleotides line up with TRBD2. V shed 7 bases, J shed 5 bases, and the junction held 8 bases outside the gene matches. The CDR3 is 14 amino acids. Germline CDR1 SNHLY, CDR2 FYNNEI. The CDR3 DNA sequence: TGTGCCAGCACCCCCCGGACTAGCGGCGACGAGCAGTACTTC. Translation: CASTPRTSGDEQYF.

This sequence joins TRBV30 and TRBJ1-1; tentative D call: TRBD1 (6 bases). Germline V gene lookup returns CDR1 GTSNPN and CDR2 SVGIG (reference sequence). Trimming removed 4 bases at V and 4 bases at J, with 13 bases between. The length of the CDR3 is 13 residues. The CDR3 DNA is TGTGCCTGGAAGTGGGCCAGGGGCACTGAAGCTTTCTTT. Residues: CAWKWARGTEAFF.

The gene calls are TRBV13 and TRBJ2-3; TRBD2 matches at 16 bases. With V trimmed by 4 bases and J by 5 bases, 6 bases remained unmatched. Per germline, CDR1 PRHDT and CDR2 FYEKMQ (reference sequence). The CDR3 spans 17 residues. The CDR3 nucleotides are TGTGCCAGCAGCTCCGGGACTAGCGGGGGGGCTAAAGATACGCAGTATTTT. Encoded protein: CASSSGTSGGAKDTQYF.

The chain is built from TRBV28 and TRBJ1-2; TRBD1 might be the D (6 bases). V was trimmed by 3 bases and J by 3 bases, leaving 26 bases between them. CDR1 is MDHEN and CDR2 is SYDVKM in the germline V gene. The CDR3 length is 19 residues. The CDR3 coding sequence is TGTGCCAGCAGTTTTGGTTGGCGTCAGGGGCTATTTGAGTACTATGGCTACACCTTC. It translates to CASSFGWRQGLFEYYGYTF.

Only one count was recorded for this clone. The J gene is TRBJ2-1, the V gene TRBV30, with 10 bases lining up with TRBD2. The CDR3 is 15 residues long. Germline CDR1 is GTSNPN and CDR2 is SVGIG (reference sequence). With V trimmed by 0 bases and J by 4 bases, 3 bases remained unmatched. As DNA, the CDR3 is TGTGCCTGGAGTGTCCTAGCGGGGGTATACAATGAGCAGTTCTTC. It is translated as CAWSVLAGVYNEQFF.

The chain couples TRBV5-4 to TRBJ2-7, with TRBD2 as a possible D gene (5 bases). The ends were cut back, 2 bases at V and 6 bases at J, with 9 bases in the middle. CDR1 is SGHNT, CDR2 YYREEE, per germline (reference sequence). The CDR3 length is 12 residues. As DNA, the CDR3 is TGTGCCAGCAGCTTCCAAGGAGGCGAGCAGTACTTC. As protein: CASSFQGGEQYF.

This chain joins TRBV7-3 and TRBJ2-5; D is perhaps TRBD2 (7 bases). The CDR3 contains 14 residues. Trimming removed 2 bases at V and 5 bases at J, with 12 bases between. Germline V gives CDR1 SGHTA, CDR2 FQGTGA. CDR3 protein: CASSLGGGGETQYF. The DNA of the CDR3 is TGTGCCAGCAGCTTAGGGGGGGGCGGGGAGACCCAGTACTTC. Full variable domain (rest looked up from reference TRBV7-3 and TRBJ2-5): GAGVSQTPSNKVTEKGKYVELRCDPISGHTALYWYRQSLGQGPEFLIYFQGTGAADDSGLPNDRFFAVRPEGSVSTLKIQRTERGDSAVYLCASSLGGGGETQYFGPGTRLLVL.

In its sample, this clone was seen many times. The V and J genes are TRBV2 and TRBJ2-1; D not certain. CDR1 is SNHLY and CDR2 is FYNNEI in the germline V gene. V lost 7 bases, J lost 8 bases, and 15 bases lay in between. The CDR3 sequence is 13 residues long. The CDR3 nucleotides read TGTGCCAGCAATGACGGAGTGAAAGATGAGCAGTTCTTC. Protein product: CASNDGVKDEQFF.

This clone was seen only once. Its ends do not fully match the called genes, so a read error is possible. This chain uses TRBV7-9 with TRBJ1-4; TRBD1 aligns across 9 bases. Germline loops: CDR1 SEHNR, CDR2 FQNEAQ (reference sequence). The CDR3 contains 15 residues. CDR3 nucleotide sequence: TGTTCCAGCAGCTTAGGGACAGGGTCGTTCGAAAAACTGTTTTTT. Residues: CSSSLGTGSFEKLFF.

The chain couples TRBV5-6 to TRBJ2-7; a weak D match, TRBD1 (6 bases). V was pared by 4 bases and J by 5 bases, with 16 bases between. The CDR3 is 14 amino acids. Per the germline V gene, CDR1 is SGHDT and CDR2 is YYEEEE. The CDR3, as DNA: TGTGCCAGCAGCCCTGCGGTGGGGGCCAACGAGCAGTACTTC. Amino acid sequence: CASSPAVGANEQYF.

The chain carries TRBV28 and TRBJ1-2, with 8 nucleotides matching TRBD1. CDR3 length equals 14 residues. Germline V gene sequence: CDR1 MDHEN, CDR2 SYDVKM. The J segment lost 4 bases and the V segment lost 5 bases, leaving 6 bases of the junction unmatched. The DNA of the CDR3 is TGTGCCAGCAGTCCCTGGACAGGGTTCTATGGCTACACCTTC. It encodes CASSPWTGFYGYTF.

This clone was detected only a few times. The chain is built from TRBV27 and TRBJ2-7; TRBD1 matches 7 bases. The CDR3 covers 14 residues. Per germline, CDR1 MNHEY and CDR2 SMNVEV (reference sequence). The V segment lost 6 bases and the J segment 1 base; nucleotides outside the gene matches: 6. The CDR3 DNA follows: TGTGCCAGCAGGGGGACAGCGTTATCCTACGAGCAGTACTTC. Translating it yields CASRGTALSYEQYF.

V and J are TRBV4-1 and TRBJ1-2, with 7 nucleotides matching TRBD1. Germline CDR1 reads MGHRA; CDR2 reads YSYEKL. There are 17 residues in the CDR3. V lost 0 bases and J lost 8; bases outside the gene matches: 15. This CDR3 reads CASSQEGTAGSASGYTF. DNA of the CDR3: TGCGCCAGCAGCCAAGAGGGGACAGCGGGCTCGGCGAGCGGCTACACCTTC.

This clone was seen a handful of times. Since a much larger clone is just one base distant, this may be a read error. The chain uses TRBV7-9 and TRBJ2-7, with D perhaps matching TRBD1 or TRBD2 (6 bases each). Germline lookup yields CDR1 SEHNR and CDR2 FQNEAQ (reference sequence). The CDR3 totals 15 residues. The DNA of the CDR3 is TGTTCCAGCAGCTTAGGAGGGGACAACACCTACGAGCAGTACTTC. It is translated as CSSSLGGDNTYEQYF.

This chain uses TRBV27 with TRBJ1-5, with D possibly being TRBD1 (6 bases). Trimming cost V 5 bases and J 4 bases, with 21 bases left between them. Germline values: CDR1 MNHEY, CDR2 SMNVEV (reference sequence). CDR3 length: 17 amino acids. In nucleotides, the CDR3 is TGTGCCAGCAGTGTGGGCTTGGGAGGGGGATTTAATCAGCCCCAGCATTTT. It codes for CASSVGLGGGFNQPQHF.

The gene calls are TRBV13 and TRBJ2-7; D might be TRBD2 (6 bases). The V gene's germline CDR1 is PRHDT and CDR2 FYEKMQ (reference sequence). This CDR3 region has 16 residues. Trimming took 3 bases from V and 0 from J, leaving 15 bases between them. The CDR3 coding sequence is TGTGCCAGCAGCTTGTCCAGCGGGTTTAGCTCCTACGAGCAGTACTTC. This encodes CASSLSSGFSSYEQYF.

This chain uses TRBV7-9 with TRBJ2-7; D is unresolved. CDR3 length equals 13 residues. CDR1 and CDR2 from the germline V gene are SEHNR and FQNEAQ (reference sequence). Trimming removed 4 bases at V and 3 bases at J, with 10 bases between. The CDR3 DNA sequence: TGTGCCAGCAGCTCCCACGCCGGCTACGAGCAGTACTTC. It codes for CASSSHAGYEQYF.

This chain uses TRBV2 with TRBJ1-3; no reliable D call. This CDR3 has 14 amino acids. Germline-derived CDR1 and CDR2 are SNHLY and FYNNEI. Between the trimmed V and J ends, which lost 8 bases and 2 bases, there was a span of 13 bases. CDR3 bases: TGTGCCAGCTTATACGCGAAAACTGGAAACACCATATATTTT. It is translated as CASLYAKTGNTIYF.

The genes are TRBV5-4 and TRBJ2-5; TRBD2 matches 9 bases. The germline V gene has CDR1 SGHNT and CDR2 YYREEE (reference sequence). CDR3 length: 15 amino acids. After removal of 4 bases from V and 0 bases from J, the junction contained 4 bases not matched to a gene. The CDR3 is CASSRAGGNQETQYF. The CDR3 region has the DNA TGTGCCAGCAGCCGAGCGGGGGGAAACCAAGAGACCCAGTACTTC.

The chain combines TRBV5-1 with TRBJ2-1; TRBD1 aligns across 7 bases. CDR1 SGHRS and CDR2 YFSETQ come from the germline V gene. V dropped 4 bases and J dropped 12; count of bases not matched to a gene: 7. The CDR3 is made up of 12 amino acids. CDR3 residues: CASSLDRVGQFF. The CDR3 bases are TGCGCCAGCAGCCTAGACAGGGTGGGGCAGTTCTTC. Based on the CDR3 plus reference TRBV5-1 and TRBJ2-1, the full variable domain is KAGVTQTPRYLIKTRGQQVTLSCSPISGHRSVSWYQQTPGQGLQFLFEYFSETQRNKGNFPGRFSGRQFSNSRSEMNVSTLELGDSALYLCASSLDRVGQFFGPGTRLTVL.

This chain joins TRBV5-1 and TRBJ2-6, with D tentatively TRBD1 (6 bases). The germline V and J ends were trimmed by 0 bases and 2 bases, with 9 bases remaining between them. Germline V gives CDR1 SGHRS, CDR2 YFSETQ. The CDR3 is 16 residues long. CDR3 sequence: CASSLASGAGANVLTF. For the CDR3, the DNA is TGCGCCAGCAGCTTGGCCTCAGGGGCTGGGGCCAACGTCCTGACTTTC. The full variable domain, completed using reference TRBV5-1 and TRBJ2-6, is KAGVTQTPRYLIKTRGQQVTLSCSPISGHRSVSWYQQTPGQGLQFLFEYFSETQRNKGNFPGRFSGRQFSNSRSEMNVSTLELGDSALYLCASSLASGAGANVLTFGAGSRLTVL.

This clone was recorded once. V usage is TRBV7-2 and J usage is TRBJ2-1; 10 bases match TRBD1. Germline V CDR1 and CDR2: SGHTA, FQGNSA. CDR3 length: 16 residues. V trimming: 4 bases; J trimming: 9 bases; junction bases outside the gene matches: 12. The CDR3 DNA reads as TGTGCCAGCAGCTCTTGGGGGACAGGGGTTAGAAGTGAGCAGTTCTTC. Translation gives CASSSWGTGVRSEQFF.

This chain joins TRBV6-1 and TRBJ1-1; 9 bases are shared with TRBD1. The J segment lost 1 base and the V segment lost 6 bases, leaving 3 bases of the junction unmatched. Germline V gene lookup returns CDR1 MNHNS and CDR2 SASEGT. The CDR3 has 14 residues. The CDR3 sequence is CASREGQGNTEAFF. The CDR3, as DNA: TGTGCCAGCAGAGAGGGACAGGGGAACACTGAAGCTTTCTTT.

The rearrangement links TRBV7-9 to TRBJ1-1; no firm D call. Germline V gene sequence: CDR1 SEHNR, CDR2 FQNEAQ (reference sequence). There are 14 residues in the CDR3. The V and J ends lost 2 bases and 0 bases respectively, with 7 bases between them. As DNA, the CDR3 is TGTGCCAGCAGCTTACCAGAACTGAACACTGAAGCTTTCTTT. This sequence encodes CASSLPELNTEAFF.

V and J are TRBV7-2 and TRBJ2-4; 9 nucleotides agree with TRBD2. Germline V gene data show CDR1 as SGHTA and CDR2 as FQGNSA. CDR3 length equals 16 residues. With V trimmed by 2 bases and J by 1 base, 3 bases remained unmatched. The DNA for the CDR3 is TGTGCCAGCAGCTTATATCTAGCGGGGGCCAAAAACATTCAGTACTTC. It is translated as CASSLYLAGAKNIQYF.